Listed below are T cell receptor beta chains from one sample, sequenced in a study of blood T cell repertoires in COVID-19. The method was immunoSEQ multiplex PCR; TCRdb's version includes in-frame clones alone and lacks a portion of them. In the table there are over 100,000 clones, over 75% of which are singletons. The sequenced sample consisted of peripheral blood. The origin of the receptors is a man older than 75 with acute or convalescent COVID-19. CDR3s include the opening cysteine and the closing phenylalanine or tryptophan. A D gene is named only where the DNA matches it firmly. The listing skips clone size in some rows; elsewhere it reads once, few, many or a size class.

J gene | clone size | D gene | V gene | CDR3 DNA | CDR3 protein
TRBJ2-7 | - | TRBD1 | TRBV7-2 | TGTGCCAGCAGCTCAAACAGGGGGACCACCTACGAGCAGTACTTC | CASSSNRGTTYEQYF
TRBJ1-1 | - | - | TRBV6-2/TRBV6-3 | TGTGCCAGCAGTAAGCCGATGAACACTGAAGCTTTCTTT | CASSKPMNTEAFF
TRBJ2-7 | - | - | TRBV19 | TGTGCCAGTAGTATAGATACAGGGAGAACCCGGTACGAGCAGTACTTC | CASSIDTGRTRYEQYF
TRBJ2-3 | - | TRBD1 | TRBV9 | TGTGCCAGCAGCGTAGCACAGGGGTCTAGCACAGATACGCAGTATTTT | CASSVAQGSSTDTQYF
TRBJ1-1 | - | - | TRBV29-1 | TGCAGCGCTGGTCAGGGCCTGAACACTGAAGCTTTCTTT | CSAGQGLNTEAFF
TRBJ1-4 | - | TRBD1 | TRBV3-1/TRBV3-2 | TGTGCCAGCAGCCCCCGGGACAGTAGGAATGAAAAACTGTTTTTT | CASSPRDSRNEKLFF
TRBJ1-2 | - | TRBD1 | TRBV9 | TGTGCCAGCAGCGGGGGGACAGGGGATGGTGGCTACACCTTC | CASSGGTGDGGYTF
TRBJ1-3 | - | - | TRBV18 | TGTGCCAGCTCACCCCGTATACCGAGCTCTGGAAACACCATATATTTT | CASSPRIPSSGNTIYF
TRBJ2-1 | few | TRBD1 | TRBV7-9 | TGTGCCAGCAGCGCAGGGACAGGGGTAACTAGTGGGAATGAGCAGTTCTTC | CASSAGTGVTSGNEQFF
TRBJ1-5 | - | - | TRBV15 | TGTGCCACCAGCCGGGTGTACAATCAGCCCCAGCATTTT | CATSRVYNQPQHF
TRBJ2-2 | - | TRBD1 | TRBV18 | TGTGCCAGCTCACAACAGGGACAGGTCGGGTCGTTGGAGCTGTTTTTT | CASSQQGQVGSLELFF
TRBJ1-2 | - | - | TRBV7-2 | TGTGCCAGCAGCTTAGAGCAGACTGTCGGCTACACCTTC | CASSLEQTVGYTF
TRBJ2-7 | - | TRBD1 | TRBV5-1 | TGCGCCAGCTGTGTTTTGACCGGACAGGGAGGAGAGCAGTACTTC | CASCVLTGQGGEQYF
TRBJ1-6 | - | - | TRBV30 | TGTGCCTGGAGTGTATGGACAGATAATTCACCCCTCCACTTT | CAWSVWTDNSPLHF
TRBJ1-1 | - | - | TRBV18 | TGTGCCAGCTCACCCCGCTTGGCGGCGGGGATCCCATCAGGAGCTTTCTTT | CASSPRLAAGIPSGAFF
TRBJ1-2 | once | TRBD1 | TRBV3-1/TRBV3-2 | TGTGCCAGCAGCCTCCGGGACAGGGCAGGGGGCTACACCTTC | CASSLRDRAGGYTF
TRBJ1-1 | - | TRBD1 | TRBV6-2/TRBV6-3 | TGTGCCAGCAGTTACTCTGTCCTGACAGGGGTTGAAGCTTTCTTT | CASSYSVLTGVEAFF
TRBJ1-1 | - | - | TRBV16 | TGTGCCAGCAGCCAATCCGCGGTGAACACTGAAGCTTTCTTT | CASSQSAVNTEAFF
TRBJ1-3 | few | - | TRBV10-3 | TGTGCCATCAGTGAAACAGGGCCCTCTGGAAACACCATATATTTT | CAISETGPSGNTIYF
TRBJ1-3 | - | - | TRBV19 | TGTGCCAGTAGTCCAACACCCCAAGGGGCTGCCAGAGGTGGAAACACCATATATTTT | CASSPTPQGAARGGNTIYF
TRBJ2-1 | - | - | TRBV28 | TGTGCCAGCAGTTTATACGCCCAGGGTTGGAATGAGCAGTTCTTC | CASSLYAQGWNEQFF
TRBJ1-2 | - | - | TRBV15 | TGTGCCACCAGCAGGGGGGGACGCGGTTTAACTAACTATGGCTACACCTTC | CATSRGGRGLTNYGYTF
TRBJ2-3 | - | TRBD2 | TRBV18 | TGTGCCAGCTCAACTAGCGGGAGGGCCTCCCGGGGAGATACGCAGTATTTT | CASSTSGRASRGDTQYF
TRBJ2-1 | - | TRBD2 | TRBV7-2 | TGTGCCAGCAGCTTGGGTCTAGCGGGTGGGACTTACAATGAGCAGTTCTTC | CASSLGLAGGTYNEQFF